These T cell receptor beta chains were read from a single sample in a study of CD8 T cells in Susac syndrome. TCRdb independently ran MiXCR on the immunoSEQ multiplex PCR reads; one entry per CDR3 protein. The sample yields under 250,000 distinct CDR3 sequences, just under 95% seen once. The material sequenced was CD4+ T cells from PBMCs. The source of these receptors is a human donor with multiple sclerosis. Both conserved end residues are part of each CDR3. D genes are given only for firm matches. The size of a clone is reported for some rows only, either as once, few or many, or as a class for expanded clones.

v_call,j_call,clone_size,d_call,cdr3_aa,cdr3_nt
TRBV20-1,TRBJ2-1,NA,NA,CSARVAGENNEQFF,TGCAGTGCTAGAGTCGCAGGGGAGAACAATGAGCAGTTCTTC
TRBV6-5,TRBJ1-1,NA,NA,CASRSRGVLNTEAFF,TGTGCCAGCAGGTCGAGGGGGGTATTGAACACTGAAGCTTTCTTT
TRBV5-4,TRBJ2-4,NA,TRBD1,CASSLDRAPGGNIQYF,TGTGCCAGCAGCTTGGATCGGGCCCCAGGGGGCAACATTCAGTACTTC
TRBV28,TRBJ2-5,NA,NA,CASNRGTQETQYF,TGTGCCAGCAATCGGGGGACCCAAGAGACCCAGTACTTC
TRBV12-3/TRBV12-4,TRBJ2-1,NA,NA,CASSLGGNYNEQFF,TGTGCCAGCAGTTTAGGAGGGAACTACAATGAGCAGTTCTTC
TRBV2,TRBJ2-5,NA,NA,CASSWTTPPLSQYF,TGTGCCAGCAGCTGGACCACCCCCCCTTTAAGCCAGTACTTC
TRBV5-4,TRBJ1-4,NA,NA,CASSPAQGTRKLFF,TGTGCCAGCAGCCCCGCACAGGGAACTCGAAAACTGTTTTTT
TRBV7-2,TRBJ1-1,NA,NA,CASSLIPGFEAFF,TGTGCCAGCAGCTTAATCCCAGGTTTTGAAGCTTTCTTT
TRBV12-3/TRBV12-4,TRBJ2-1,NA,NA,CASSFAADPSNEQFF,TGTGCCAGCAGTTTTGCCGCAGATCCCTCCAATGAGCAGTTCTTC
TRBV29-1,TRBJ2-3,NA,TRBD1,CSVTRTGAQDTQYF,TGCAGCGTCACCAGGACAGGGGCCCAAGATACGCAGTATTTT
TRBV28,TRBJ1-1,NA,NA,CASAPEDPGWGTEAFF,TGTGCCAGCGCACCGGAGGACCCAGGGTGGGGCACTGAAGCTTTCTTT
TRBV29-1,TRBJ1-1,NA,TRBD1,CSVESTGDTEAFF,TGCAGCGTTGAATCCACAGGGGACACTGAAGCTTTCTTT
TRBV3-1,TRBJ2-1,NA,TRBD2,CASSSRREKEFF,TGTGCCAGCAGCAGCCGGCGGGAGAAGGAGTTCTTC
TRBV5-1,TRBJ2-7,NA,NA,CASSLTGKSYEQYF,TGCGCCAGCAGCTTGACAGGAAAATCCTACGAGCAGTACTTC
TRBV9,TRBJ2-1,once,NA,CASSTDVLPRSYNEQFF,TGTGCCAGCAGCACAGACGTCCTTCCTCGTTCCTACAATGAGCAGTTCTTC
TRBV28,TRBJ1-4,NA,NA,CASTQPPGARGRKLFF,TGTGCCAGCACACAACCCCCGGGGGCCCGGGGCCGAAAACTGTTTTTT
TRBV20-1,TRBJ2-5,NA,TRBD2,CSAPAGETQYF,TGCAGTGCCCCAGCGGGGGAGACCCAGTACTTC